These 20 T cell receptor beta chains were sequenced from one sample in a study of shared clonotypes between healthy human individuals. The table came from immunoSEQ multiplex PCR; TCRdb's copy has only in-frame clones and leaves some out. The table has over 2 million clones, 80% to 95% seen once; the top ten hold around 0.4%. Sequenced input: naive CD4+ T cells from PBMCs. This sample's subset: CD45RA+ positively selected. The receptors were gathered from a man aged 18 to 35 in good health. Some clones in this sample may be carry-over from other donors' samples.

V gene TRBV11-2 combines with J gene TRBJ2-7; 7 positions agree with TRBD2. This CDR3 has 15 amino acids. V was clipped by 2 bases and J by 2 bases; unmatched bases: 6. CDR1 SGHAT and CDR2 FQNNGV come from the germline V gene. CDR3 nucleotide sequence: TGTGCCAGCAGCTTATACCCTAGCGGAACCTACGAGCAGTACTTC. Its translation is CASSLYPSGTYEQYF.

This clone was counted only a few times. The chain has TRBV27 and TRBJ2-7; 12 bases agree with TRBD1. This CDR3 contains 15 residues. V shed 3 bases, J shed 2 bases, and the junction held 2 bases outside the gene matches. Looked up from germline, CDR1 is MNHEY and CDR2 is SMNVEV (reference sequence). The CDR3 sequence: CASSFRDRGPYEQYF. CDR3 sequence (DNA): TGTGCCAGCAGTTTCCGGGACAGGGGGCCCTACGAGCAGTACTTC.

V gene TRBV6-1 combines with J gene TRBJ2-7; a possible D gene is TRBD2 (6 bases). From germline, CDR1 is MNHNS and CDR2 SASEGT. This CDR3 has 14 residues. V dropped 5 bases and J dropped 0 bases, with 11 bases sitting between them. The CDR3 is CASSSLANSYEQYF. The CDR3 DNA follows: TGTGCCAGCAGTAGTCTAGCGAACTCCTACGAGCAGTACTTC.

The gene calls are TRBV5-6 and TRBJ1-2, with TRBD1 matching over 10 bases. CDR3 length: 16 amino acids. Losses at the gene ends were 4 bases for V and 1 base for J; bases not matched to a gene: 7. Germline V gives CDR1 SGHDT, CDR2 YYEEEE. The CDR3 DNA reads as TGTGCCAGCAGCCCTGTAGGGGACAGGGGTAACTATGGCTACACCTTC. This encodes CASSPVGDRGNYGYTF.

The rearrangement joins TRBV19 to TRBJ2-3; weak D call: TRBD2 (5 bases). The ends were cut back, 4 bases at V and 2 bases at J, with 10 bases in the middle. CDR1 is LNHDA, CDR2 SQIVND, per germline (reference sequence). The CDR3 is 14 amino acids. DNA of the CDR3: TGTGCCAGTAGTACTAGGACTTTCACAGATACGCAGTATTTT. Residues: CASSTRTFTDTQYF.

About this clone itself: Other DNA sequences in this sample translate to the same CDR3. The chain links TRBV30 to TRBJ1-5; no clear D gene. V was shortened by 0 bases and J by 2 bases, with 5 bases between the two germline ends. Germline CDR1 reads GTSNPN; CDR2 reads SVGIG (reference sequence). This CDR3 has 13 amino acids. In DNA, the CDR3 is TGTGCCTGGAGTGTCAAGGGCAATCAGCCCCAGCATTTT. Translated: CAWSVKGNQPQHF.

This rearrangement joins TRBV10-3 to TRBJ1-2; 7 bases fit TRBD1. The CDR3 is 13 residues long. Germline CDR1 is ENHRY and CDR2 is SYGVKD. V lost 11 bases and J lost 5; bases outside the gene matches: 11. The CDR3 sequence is CAGSSGTDYGYTF. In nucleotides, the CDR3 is TGTGCCGGATCCTCCGGGACAGATTATGGCTACACCTTC.

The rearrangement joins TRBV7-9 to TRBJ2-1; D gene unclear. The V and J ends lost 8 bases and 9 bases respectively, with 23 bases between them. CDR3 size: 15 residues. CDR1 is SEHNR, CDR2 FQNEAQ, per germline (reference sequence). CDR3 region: CASSRGVFLRLEQFF. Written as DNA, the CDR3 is TGTGCCAGCTCCCGAGGCGTGTTCCTTCGGCTTGAGCAGTTCTTC.

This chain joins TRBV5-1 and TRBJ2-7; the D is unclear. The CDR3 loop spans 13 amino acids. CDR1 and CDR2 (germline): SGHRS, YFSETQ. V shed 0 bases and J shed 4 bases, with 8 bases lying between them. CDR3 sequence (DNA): TGCGCCAGCAGCTTGGACGGGCGGTACGAGCAGTACTTC. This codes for CASSLDGRYEQYF.

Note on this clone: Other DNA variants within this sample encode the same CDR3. Written as DNA, the CDR3 is TGCAGTGCCCCAGGTGTATATGGCTACACCTTC. Encoded protein: CSAPGVYGYTF. The chain links TRBV20-1 to TRBJ1-2; D is undetermined. Between the trimmed V and J ends, which lost 6 bases and 5 bases, there was a span of 10 bases. The CDR3 spans 11 residues. CDR1 is DFQATT, CDR2 SNEGSKA, per germline (reference sequence).

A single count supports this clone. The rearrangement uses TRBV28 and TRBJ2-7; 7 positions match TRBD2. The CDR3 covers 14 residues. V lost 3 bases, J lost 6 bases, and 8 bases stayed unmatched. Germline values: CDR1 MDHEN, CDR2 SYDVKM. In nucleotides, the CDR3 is TGTGCCAGCAGTTTGGCGGGACTACTTACCGAGCAGTACTTC. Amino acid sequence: CASSLAGLLTEQYF.

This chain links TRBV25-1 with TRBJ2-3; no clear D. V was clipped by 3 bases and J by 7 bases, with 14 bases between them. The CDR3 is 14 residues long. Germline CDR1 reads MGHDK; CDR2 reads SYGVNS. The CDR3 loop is CASSDQFRRHTQYF. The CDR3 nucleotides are TGTGCCAGCAGTGACCAATTCAGGAGACATACGCAGTATTTT.

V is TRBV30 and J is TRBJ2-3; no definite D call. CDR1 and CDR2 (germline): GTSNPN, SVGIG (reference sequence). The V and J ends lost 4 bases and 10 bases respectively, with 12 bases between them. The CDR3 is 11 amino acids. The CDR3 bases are TGTGCCTGGACAAGAGCGCAGGCGCAGTATTTT. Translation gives CAWTRAQAQYF. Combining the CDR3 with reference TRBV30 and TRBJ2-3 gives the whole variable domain SQTIHQWPATLVQPVGSPLSLECTVEGTSNPNLYWYRQAAGRGLQLLFYSVGIGQISSEVPQNLSASRPQDRQFILSSKKLLLSDSGFYLCAWTRAQAQYFGPGTRLTVL.

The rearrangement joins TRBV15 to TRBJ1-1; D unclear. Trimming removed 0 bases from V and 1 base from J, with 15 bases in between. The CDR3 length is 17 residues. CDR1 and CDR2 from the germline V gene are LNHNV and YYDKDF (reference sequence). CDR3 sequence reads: CATSRDRDEAQNTEAFF. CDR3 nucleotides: TGTGCCACCAGCAGAGATCGGGATGAAGCCCAGAACACTGAAGCTTTCTTT.

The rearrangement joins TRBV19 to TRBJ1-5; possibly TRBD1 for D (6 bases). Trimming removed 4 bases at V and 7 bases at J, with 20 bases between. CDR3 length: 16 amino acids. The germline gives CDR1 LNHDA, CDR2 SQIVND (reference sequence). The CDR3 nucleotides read TGTGCCAGTAGTACCTTATCAGGGGCCCAGGGGCAGCCCCAGCATTTT. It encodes CASSTLSGAQGQPQHF.

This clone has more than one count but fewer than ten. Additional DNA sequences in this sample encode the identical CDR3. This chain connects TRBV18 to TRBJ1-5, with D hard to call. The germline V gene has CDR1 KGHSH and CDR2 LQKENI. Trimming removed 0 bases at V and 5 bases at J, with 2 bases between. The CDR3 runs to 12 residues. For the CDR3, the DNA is TGTGCCAGCTCACCACCAGATCAGCCCCAGCATTTT. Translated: CASSPPDQPQHF. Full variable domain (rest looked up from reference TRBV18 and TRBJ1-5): NAGVMQNPRHLVRRRGQEARLRCSPMKGHSHVYWYRQLPEEGLKFMVYLQKENIIDESGMPKERFSAEFPKEGPSILRIQQVVRGDSAAYFCASSPPDQPQHFGDGTRLSIL.

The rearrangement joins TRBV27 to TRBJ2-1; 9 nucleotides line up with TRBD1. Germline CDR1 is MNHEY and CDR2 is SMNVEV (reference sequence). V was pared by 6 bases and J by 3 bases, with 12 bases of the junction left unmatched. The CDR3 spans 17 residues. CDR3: CASSSPNRGPHYNEQFF. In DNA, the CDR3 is TGTGCCAGCAGCTCCCCTAACAGGGGGCCCCACTACAATGAGCAGTTCTTC.

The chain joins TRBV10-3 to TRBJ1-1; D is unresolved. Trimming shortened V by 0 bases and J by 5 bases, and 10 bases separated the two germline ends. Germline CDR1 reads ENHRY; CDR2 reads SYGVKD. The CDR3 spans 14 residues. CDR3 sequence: CAISESLGTTEAFF. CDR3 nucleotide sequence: TGTGCCATCAGTGAGTCGTTGGGTACGACTGAAGCTTTCTTT.

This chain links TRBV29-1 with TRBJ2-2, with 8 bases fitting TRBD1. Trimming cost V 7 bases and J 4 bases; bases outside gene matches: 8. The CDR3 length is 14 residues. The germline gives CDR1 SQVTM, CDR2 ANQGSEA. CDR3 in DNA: TGCAGCGCTTCCCTGACAGGGGTCACCGGGGAGCTGTTTTTT. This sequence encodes CSASLTGVTGELFF.

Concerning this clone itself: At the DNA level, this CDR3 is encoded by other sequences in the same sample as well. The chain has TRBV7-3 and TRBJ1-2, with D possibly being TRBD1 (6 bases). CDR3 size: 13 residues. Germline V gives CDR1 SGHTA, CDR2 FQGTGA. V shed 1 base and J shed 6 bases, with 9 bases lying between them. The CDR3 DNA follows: TGTGCCAGCAGCTTAAGGGCAGGGGATGGCTACACCTTC. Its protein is CASSLRAGDGYTF.